This is a list of T cell receptor beta chains from one sample in a study of identical twins. TCRdb passed the 5' RACE reads through MiXCR, listing each CDR3 protein once. The table lists 1.5 million or so distinct CDR3 sequences, about 30% of them singletons. The sample taken for sequencing was cord blood. The receptors come from a newborn girl in good health. Each CDR3 is given with its conserved first and last residue. The D gene is left open where the match is weak. Clone size, where shown, is once, few, many, or a class for clones that have expanded.

15,TRBJ2-7,NA,TRBV20-1,TRBD2,CSARTSGSWNYEQYF,TGCAGTGCTCGGACTAGCGGGAGTTGGAACTACGAGCAGTACTTC
12,TRBJ2-7,few,TRBV12-3/TRBV12-4,NA,CASGLGSYEQYF,TGTGCCAGCGGTCTCGGGTCCTACGAGCAGTACTTC
15,TRBJ1-4,few,TRBV20-1,TRBD1,CSARRVGTGSEKLFF,TGCAGTGCTAGAAGGGTCGGGACAGGGAGTGAAAAACTGTTTTTT
16,TRBJ2-6,NA,TRBV27,TRBD1,CASSRIDRAGANVLTF,TGTGCCAGCAGTCGAATTGACAGGGCTGGGGCCAACGTCCTGACTTTC
13,TRBJ1-2,NA,TRBV27,NA,CATAGGASYGYTF,TGTGCCACAGCGGGGGGGGCTAGCTATGGCTACACCTTC
13,TRBJ2-1,few,TRBV4-1,TRBD2,CASSSWTRNEQFF,TGCGCCAGCAGCTCCTGGACTAGGAATGAGCAGTTCTTC
14,TRBJ1-1,NA,TRBV6-1,NA,CASSEALREAEAFF,TGTGCCAGCAGTGAAGCGCTTCGGGAGGCTGAAGCTTTCTTT
13,TRBJ2-5,NA,TRBV20-1,NA,CSADTGKLETQYF,TGCAGTGCCGACACCGGGAAGCTAGAGACCCAGTACTTC
14,TRBJ2-3,NA,TRBV9,NA,CASSVRMGTDTQYF,TGTGCCAGCAGCGTCCGTATGGGCACAGATACGCAGTATTTT
15,TRBJ1-5,few,TRBV7-9,NA,CASSSLGRVNQPQHF,TGTGCCAGCAGCTCCCTTGGGAGGGTCAATCAGCCCCAGCATTTT
13,TRBJ1-5,NA,TRBV18,NA,CASSQIGTEPQHF,TGTGCCAGCTCCCAGATCGGGACGGAGCCCCAGCATTTT
13,TRBJ1-5,NA,TRBV28,NA,CASNQGFGQPQHF,TGTGCCAGCAACCAGGGGTTTGGGCAGCCCCAGCATTTT
14,TRBJ1-4,once,TRBV20-1,NA,CSAKTVATNEKPFF,TGCAGTGCCAAAACAGTAGCAACTAATGAAAAACCGTTTTTT
12,TRBJ2-3,many,TRBV6-2/TRBV6-3,NA,CASSHTGDTQYF,TGTGCCAGCAGCCACACAGGGGATACGCAGTATTTT
15,TRBJ2-1,NA,TRBV7-2,TRBD2,CASSLDGLAINEQFF,TGTGCCAGCAGCCTAGATGGACTAGCGATCAATGAGCAGTTCTTC
13,TRBJ1-2,few,TRBV4-2,NA,CASSQEDGLGYTF,TGTGCCAGCAGCCAAGAAGACGGGTTGGGCTACACCTTC
16,TRBJ1-2,NA,TRBV14,NA,CASSQDRIREYSGYTF,TGTGCCAGCAGCCAAGATCGAATCCGGGAGTATAGTGGCTACACCTTC
18,TRBJ2-5,NA,TRBV2,NA,CASSEVIGATGLKETQYF,TGTGCCAGCAGTGAAGTTATCGGGGCAACGGGACTCAAAGAGACCCAGTACTTC
14,TRBJ2-7,few,TRBV27,NA,CASSFSQSSYEQYF,TGTGCCAGCAGTTTCTCACAGAGCTCCTACGAGCAGTACTTC
14,TRBJ2-5,few,TRBV27,NA,CASSSLGRSWTQYF,TGTGCCAGCAGTTCACTCGGACGGAGTTGGACCCAGTACTTC
18,TRBJ2-6,NA,TRBV6-1,TRBD2,CASSESGQGGSGANVLTF,TGTGCCAGCAGTGAATCTGGGCAGGGAGGGTCTGGGGCCAACGTCCTGACTTTC
12,TRBJ2-3,many,TRBV20-1,NA,CSASAGPDTQYF,TGCAGTGCTAGTGCGGGCCCAGATACGCAGTATTTT
15,TRBJ1-2,NA,TRBV6-5,NA,CASSTSLVGQGGYTF,TGTGCCAGCAGTACATCACTCGTAGGGCAAGGTGGCTACACCTTC
14,TRBJ2-7,many,TRBV12-3/TRBV12-4,NA,CASSPREPGYEQYF,TGTGCCAGCAGTCCACGGGAGCCAGGGTACGAGCAGTACTTC
12,TRBJ1-2,NA,TRBV7-2,NA,CASSFPQKGYTF,TGTGCCAGCAGCTTTCCTCAGAAAGGCTACACCTTC
15,TRBJ1-6,NA,TRBV2,TRBD1,CASSVGTAENSPLHF,TGTGCCAGCAGTGTTGGGACAGCCGAAAATTCACCCCTCCACTTT
15,TRBJ1-5,NA,TRBV12-3/TRBV12-4,NA,CASSTQGRGNQPQHF,TGTGCCAGCAGTACACAGGGTCGGGGTAATCAGCCCCAGCATTTT
13,TRBJ1-2,NA,TRBV6-5,NA,CASSRIANYGYTF,TGTGCCAGCAGCCGCATCGCTAACTATGGCTACACCTTC
16,TRBJ1-5,NA,TRBV28,NA,CATSLPASSGHQPQHF,TGTGCCACCTCTTTACCAGCAAGCTCAGGACATCAGCCCCAGCATTTT
15,TRBJ2-5,few,TRBV20-1,NA,CSAKTRGTLQETQYF,TGCAGTGCTAAGACCAGGGGAACCCTCCAAGAGACCCAGTACTTC
12,TRBJ2-3,NA,TRBV9,NA,CASTTGEDTQYF,TGTGCCAGCACGACAGGCGAAGATACGCAGTATTTT
15,TRBJ2-3,NA,TRBV28,NA,CASSLPSTSTDTQYF,TGTGCCAGCAGTTTACCGAGCACTAGCACAGATACGCAGTATTTT
12,TRBJ2-7,many,TRBV12-3/TRBV12-4,NA,CASSLGLNEQYF,TGTGCCAGCAGTTTGGGTCTAAACGAGCAGTACTTC
16,TRBJ1-5,NA,TRBV12-3/TRBV12-4,NA,CASSPDRREVSQLQHF,TGTGCCAGCAGCCCCGACCGTCGCGAGGTGAGTCAGCTCCAGCATTTT
16,TRBJ2-5,few,TRBV4-1,NA,CASSQGGAPVQETQYF,TGCGCCAGCAGCCAAGGAGGGGCCCCGGTACAAGAGACCCAGTACTTC
13,TRBJ1-4,NA,TRBV7-8,NA,CASSLRPLEKLFF,TGTGCCAGCAGCTTAAGACCGCTTGAAAAACTGTTTTTT
13,TRBJ1-1,NA,TRBV12-3/TRBV12-4,NA,CASSRDGRSEAFF,TGTGCCAGCAGCAGGGATGGGAGGTCTGAAGCTTTCTTT
15,TRBJ1-1,NA,TRBV29-1,TRBD1,CSANGRGQANTEAFF,TGCAGCGCCAATGGGCGGGGACAGGCCAACACTGAAGCTTTCTTT
24,TRBJ2-7,NA,TRBV2,TRBD2,CASRFPGQGIPTSGGLSSYNEQYF,TGTGCCAGCAGATTCCCGGGACAGGGGATTCCGACTAGCGGGGGGCTCAGCTCCTACAATGAGCAGTACTTC
12,TRBJ1-2,NA,TRBV29-1,NA,CSVRRTDYGYTF,TGCAGCGTGAGGAGGACAGACTATGGCTACACCTTC
14,TRBJ2-7,few,TRBV6-5,TRBD2,CASSSRVSGYEQYF,TGTGCCAGCAGTTCCCGAGTTAGCGGGTACGAGCAGTACTTC
14,TRBJ2-7,few,TRBV5-6,NA,CASSLFGPSYEQYF,TGTGCCAGCAGCTTGTTTGGACCCTCCTACGAGCAGTACTTC
16,TRBJ2-3,few,TRBV20-1,TRBD2,CSASGNSGWSTDTQYF,TGCAGTGCTAGTGGTAATAGCGGGTGGAGCACAGATACGCAGTATTTT
19,TRBJ2-3,few,TRBV20-1,TRBD2,CSARSPQAGGSPFADTQYF,TGCAGTGCTAGATCCCCCCAAGCGGGGGGCTCACCCTTCGCAGATACGCAGTATTTT
15,TRBJ2-1,NA,TRBV20-1,TRBD2,CSAETASGTYNEQFF,TGCAGTGCTGAGACGGCTAGCGGTACCTACAATGAGCAGTTCTTC
12,TRBJ2-5,NA,TRBV20-1,NA,CSANWTPETQYF,TGCAGTGCTAATTGGACCCCAGAGACCCAGTACTTC
13,TRBJ1-1,NA,TRBV25-1,NA,CASTRGAHTEAFF,TGTGCCAGCACCAGGGGCGCGCACACTGAAGCTTTCTTT
13,TRBJ1-6,NA,TRBV12-3/TRBV12-4,NA,CASSLYTDSPLHF,TGTGCCAGCAGTTTGTACACTGATTCACCCCTCCACTTT
15,TRBJ2-3,NA,TRBV7-2,TRBD2,CASRQTSLKTDTQYF,TGTGCCAGCAGACAGACTAGCCTCAAAACAGATACGCAGTATTTT
14,TRBJ1-4,NA,TRBV6-5,NA,CASSYLTTNEKLFF,TGTGCCAGCAGTTATCTCACAACTAATGAAAAACTGTTTTTT
13,TRBJ1-1,many,TRBV10-3,NA,CAISESTNTEAFF,TGTGCCATCAGTGAGTCGACGAACACTGAAGCTTTCTTT
13,TRBJ2-7,many,TRBV2,NA,CASSEGESYEQYF,TGTGCCAGCAGTGAGGGGGAGTCCTACGAGCAGTACTTC
13,TRBJ2-3,NA,TRBV10-3,NA,CAIRGRDTDTQYF,TGTGCCATCAGGGGAAGGGACACAGATACGCAGTATTTT
16,TRBJ1-4,NA,TRBV6-6,TRBD1,CASRRGQGPSNEKLFF,TGTGCCAGCAGGCGGGGACAGGGGCCGTCTAATGAAAAACTGTTTTTT